This T cell receptor beta chain was sequenced in a study of CXCR3-negative and CXCR3-positive naive CD8 T cells. All TRB cDNA libraries came from 5' RACE performed with UMI labels. TCRdb reprocessed the 5' RACE reads, keeping one entry per CDR3 protein, no DNA. In total, the table holds over 35,000 distinct CDR3 sequences. Germline CDR1 is MGHDK and CDR2 is SYGVNS. The CDR3 contains 14 residues. The sequencing sample was made of memory CD8+ T cells from blood. The source is a human donor in good health. Some clones in this sample may be carry-over from other donors' samples. The chain joins TRBV25-1 to TRBJ1-4; TCRdb returns TRBD1, unconfirmable since there is no DNA. The CDR3 loop is CASSEWGQSEKLFF.